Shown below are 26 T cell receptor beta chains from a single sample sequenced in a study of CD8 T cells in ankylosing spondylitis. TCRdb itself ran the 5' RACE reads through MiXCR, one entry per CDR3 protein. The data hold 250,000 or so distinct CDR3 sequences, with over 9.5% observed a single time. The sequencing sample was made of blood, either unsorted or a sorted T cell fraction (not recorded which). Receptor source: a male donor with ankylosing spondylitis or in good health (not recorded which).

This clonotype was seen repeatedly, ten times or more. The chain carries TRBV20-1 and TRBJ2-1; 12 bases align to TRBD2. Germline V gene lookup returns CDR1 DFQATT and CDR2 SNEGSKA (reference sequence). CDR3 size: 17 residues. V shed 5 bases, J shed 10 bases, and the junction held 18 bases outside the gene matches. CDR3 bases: TGCAGTGCTGACGGCCCTGGAGGGCTAGCGGGAGGGCAAGAGCAGTTCTTC. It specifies CSADGPGGLAGGQEQFF.

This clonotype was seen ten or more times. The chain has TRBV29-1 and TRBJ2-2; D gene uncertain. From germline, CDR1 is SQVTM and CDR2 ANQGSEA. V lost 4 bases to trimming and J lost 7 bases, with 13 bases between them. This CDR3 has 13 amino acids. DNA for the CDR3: TGCAGCGTTGTAACTTCGGCCTACGGGGAGCTGTTTTTT. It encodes CSVVTSAYGELFF.

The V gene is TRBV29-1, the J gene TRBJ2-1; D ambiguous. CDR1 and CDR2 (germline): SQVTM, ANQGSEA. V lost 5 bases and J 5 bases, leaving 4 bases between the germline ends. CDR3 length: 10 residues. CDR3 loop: CSVRHNEQFF. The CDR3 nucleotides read TGCAGCGTTCGCCACAATGAGCAGTTCTTC.

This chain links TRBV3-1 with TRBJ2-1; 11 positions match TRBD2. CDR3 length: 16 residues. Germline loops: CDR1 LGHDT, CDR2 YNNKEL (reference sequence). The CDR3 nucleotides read TGTGCTAGTGTCTCCATAGCGGGAGGGCCGGGCAATGAGCAGTTCTTC. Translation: CASVSIAGGPGNEQFF.

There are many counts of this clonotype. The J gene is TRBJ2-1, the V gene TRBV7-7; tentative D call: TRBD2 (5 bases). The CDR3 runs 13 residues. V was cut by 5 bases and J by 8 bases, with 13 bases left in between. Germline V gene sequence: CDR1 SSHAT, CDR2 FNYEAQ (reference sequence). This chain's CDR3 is CASSHRGYDEQFF. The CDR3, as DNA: TGTGCCAGCAGCCACAGAGGGTACGATGAGCAGTTCTTC.

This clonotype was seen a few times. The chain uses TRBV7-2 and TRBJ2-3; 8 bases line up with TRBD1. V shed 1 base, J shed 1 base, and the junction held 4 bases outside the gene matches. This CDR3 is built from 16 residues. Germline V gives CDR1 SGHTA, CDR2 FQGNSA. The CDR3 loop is CASSLVSQGGTDTQYF. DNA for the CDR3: TGTGCCAGCAGCTTAGTTTCACAGGGGGGCACAGATACGCAGTATTTT.

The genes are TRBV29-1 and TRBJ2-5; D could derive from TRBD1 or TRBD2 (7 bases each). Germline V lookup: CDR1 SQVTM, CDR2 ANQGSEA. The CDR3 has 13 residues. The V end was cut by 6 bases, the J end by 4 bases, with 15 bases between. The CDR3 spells CSVQGRGRETQYF. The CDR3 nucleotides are TGCAGCGTCCAAGGGAGGGGGCGAGAGACCCAGTACTTC. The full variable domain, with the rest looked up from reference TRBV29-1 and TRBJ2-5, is SAVISQKPSRDICQRGTSLTIQCQVDSQVTMMFWYRQQPGQSLTLIATANQGSEATYESGFVIDKFPISRPNLTFSTLTVSNMSPEDSSIYLCSVQGRGRETQYFGPGTRLLVL.

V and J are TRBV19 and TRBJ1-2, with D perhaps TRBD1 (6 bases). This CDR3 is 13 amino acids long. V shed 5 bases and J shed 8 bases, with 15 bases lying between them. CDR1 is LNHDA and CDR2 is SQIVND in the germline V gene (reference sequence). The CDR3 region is CASSPSQGGGYTF. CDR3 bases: TGTGCCAGTAGTCCGTCACAGGGCGGAGGCTACACCTTC.

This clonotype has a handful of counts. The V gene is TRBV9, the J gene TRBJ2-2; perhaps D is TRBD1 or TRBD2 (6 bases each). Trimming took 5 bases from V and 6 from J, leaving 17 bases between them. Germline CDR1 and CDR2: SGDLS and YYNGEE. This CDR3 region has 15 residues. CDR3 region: CASSEQGGWAGELFF. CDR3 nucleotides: TGTGCCAGCAGTGAACAGGGAGGATGGGCCGGGGAGCTGTTTTTT.

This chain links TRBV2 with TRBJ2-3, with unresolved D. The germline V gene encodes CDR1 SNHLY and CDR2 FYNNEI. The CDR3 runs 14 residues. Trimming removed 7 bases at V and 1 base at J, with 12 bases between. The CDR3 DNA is TGTGCCAGCAAATCGGATCAGGGCACAGATACGCAGTATTTT. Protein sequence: CASKSDQGTDTQYF.

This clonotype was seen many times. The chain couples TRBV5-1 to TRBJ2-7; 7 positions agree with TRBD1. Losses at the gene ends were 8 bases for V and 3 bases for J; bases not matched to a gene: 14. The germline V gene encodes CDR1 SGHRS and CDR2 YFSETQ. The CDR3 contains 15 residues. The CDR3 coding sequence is TGCGCCAGGACCGACCCCTGGGACAGAGACTACGAGCAGTACTTC. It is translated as CARTDPWDRDYEQYF.

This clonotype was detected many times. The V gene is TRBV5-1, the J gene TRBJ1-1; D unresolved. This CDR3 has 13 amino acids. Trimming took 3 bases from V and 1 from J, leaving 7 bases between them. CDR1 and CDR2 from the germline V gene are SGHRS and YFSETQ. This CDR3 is CASSSQKNTEAFF. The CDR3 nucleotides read TGCGCCAGCAGCTCACAGAAGAACACTGAAGCTTTCTTT. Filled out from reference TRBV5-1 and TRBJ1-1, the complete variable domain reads KAGVTQTPRYLIKTRGQQVTLSCSPISGHRSVSWYQQTPGQGLQFLFEYFSETQRNKGNFPGRFSGRQFSNSRSEMNVSTLELGDSALYLCASSSQKNTEAFFGQGTRLTVV.

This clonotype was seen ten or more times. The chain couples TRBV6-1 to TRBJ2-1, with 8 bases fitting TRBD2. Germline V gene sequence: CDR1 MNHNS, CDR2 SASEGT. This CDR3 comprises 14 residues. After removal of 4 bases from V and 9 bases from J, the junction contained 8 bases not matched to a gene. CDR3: CASSASGTRIEQFF. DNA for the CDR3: TGTGCCAGCAGTGCCTCCGGGACTAGGATTGAGCAGTTCTTC.

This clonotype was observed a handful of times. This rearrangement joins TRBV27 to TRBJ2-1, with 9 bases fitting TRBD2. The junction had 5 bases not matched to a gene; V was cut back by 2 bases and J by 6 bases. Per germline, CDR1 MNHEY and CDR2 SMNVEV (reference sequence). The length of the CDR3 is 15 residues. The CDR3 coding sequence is TGTGCCAGCAGTTTACCAGCGGGAGGACTCAATGAGCAGTTCTTC. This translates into CASSLPAGGLNEQFF.

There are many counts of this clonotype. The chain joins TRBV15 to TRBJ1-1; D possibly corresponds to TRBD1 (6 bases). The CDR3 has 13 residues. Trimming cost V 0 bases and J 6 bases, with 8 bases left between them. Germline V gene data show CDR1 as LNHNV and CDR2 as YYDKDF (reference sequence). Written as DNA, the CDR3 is TGTGCCACCAGCAGAGACAGGGGACCTGAAGCTTTCTTT. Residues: CATSRDRGPEAFF. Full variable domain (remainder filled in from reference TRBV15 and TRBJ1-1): DAMVIQNPRYQVTQFGKPVTLSCSQTLNHNVMYWYQQKSSQAPKLLFHYYDKDFNNEADTPDNFQSRRPNTSFCFLDIRSPGLGDTAMYLCATSRDRGPEAFFGQGTRLTVV.

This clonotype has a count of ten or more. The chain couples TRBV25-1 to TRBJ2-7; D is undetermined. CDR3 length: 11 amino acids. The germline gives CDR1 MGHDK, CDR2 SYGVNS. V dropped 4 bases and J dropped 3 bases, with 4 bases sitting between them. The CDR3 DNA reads TGTGCCAGCAGTGTGTACTACGAGCAGTACTTC. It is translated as CASSVYYEQYF.

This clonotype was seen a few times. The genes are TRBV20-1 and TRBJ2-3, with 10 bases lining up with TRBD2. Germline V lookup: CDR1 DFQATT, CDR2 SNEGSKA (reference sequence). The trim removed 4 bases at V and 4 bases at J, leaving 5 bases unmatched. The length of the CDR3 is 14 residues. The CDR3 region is CSATAAGGADTQYF. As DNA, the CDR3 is TGCAGTGCTACAGCAGCGGGAGGGGCAGATACGCAGTATTTT.

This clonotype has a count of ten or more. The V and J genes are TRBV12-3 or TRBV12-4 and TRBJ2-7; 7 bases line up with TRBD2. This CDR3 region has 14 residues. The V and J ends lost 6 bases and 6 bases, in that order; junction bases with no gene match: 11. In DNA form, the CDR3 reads TGTGCCAGCAGCCCGGGGGGACCCACCCCCGAGCAGTACTTC. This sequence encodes CASSPGGPTPEQYF.

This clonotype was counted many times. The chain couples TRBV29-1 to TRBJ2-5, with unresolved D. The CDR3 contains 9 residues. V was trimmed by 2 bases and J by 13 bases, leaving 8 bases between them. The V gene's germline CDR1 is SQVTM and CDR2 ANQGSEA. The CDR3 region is CSVESRPYF. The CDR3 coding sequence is TGCAGCGTTGAATCAAGGCCGTACTTC.

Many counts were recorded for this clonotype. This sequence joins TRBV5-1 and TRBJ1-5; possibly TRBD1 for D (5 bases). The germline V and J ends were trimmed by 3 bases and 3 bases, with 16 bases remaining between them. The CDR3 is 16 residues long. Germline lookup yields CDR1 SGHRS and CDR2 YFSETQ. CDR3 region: CASSSGDGPPNQPQHF. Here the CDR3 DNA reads TGCGCCAGCAGCTCCGGGGACGGACCCCCCAATCAGCCCCAGCATTTT.

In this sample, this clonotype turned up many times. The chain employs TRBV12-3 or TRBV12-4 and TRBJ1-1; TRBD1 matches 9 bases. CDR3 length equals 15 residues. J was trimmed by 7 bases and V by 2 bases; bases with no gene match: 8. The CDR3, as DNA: TGTGCCAGCAGTTTACGGGGGACAGGGACTAATGAAGCTTTCTTT. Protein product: CASSLRGTGTNEAFF.

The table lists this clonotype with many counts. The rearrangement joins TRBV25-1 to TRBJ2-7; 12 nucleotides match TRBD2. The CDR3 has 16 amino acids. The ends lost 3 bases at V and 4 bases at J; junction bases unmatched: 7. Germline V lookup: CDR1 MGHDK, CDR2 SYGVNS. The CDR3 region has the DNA TGTGCCAGCAGTGACCAAAGACTAGCGGGAGTGTACGAGCAGTACTTC. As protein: CASSDQRLAGVYEQYF.

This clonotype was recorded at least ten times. The CDR3 nucleotides are TGCAGTGCTAGAGAGTCCGGGTACACCCAGTACTTC. Its translation is CSARESGYTQYF. The rearrangement uses TRBV20-1 and TRBJ2-5, with D uncertain. Germline V CDR1 and CDR2: DFQATT, SNEGSKA (reference sequence). CDR3 length: 12 amino acids. Trimming removed 0 bases at V and 8 bases at J, with 10 bases between.

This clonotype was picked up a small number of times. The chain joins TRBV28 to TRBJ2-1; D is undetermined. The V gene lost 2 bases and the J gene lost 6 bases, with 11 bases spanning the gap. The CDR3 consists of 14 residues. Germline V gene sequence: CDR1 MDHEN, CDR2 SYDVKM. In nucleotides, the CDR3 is TGTGCCAGCAGTTTAGCGAACGGGTTCAATGAGCAGTTCTTC. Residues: CASSLANGFNEQFF.

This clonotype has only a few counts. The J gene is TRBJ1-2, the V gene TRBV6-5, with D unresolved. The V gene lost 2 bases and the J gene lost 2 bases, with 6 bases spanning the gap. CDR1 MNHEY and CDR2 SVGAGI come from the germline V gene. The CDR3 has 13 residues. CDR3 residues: CASSYGENYGYTF. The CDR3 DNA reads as TGTGCCAGCAGTTACGGGGAAAACTATGGCTACACCTTC.

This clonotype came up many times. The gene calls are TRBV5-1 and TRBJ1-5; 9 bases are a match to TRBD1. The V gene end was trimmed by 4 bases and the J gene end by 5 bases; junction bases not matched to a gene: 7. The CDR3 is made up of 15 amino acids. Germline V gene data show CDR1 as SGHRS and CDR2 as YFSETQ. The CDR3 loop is CASSRGTGQDQPQHF. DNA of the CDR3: TGCGCCAGCAGCCGAGGGACAGGGCAGGATCAGCCCCAGCATTTT.